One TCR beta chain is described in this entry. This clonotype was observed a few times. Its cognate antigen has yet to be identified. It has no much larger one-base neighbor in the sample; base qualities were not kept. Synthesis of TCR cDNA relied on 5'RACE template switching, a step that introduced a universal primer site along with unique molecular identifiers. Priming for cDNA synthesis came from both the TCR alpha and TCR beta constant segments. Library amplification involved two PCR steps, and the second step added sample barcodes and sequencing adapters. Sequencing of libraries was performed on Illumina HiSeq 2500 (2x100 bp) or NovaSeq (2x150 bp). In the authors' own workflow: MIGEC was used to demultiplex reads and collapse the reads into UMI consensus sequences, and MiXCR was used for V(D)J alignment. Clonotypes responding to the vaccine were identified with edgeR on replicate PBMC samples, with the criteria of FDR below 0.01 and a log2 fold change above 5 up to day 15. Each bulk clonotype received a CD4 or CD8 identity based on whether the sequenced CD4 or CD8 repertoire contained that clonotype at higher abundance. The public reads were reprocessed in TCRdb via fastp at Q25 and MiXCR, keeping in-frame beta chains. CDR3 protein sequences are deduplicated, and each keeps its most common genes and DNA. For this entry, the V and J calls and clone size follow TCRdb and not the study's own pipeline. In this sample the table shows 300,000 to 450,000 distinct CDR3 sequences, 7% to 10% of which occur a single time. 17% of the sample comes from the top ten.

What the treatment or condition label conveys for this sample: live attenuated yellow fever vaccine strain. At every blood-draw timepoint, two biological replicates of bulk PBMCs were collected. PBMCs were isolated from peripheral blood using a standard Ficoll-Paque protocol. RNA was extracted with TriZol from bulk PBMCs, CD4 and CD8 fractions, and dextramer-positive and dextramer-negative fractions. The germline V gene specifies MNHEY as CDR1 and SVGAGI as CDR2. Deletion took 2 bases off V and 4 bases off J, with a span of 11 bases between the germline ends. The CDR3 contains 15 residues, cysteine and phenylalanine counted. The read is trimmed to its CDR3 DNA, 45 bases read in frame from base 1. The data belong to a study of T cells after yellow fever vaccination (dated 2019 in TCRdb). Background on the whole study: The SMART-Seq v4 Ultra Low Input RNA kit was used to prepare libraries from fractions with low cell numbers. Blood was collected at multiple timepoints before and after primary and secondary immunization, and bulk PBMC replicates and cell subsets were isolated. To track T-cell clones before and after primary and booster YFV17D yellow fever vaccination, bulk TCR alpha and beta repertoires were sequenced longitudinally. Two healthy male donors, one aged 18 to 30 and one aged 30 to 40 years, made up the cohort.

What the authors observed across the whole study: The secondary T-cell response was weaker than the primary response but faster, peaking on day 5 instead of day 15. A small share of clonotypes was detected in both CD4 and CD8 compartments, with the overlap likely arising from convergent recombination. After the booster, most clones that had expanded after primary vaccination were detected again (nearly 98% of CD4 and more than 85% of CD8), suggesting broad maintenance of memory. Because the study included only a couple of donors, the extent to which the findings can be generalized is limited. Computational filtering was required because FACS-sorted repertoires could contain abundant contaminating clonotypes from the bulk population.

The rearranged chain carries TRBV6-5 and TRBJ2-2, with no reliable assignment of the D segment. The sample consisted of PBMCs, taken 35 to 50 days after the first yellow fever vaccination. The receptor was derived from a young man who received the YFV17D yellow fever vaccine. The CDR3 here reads CASSYKVPFTGELFF. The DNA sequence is TGTGCCAGCAGTTACAAGGTTCCTTTCACCGGGGAGCTGTTTTTT.